A single sample gave rise to the 32 T cell receptor beta chains below, sequenced in a study of CD8 T cells in Susac syndrome (dated by TCRdb to between 2018 and 2021). Libraries were prepared through the immunoSEQ multiplex PCR assay. RNA was extracted using the RNeasy kit, and about 0.5 to 1 ug of the RNA was reverse transcribed with random hexamers. The raw public data were reprocessed by TCRdb itself: fastp quality trimming at Q25, MiXCR clonotype calling, in-frame beta chains only. Entries that share a CDR3 protein sequence are merged under the most common genes and DNA. The sample table shows about 300,000 distinct CDR3 sequences, and 75% to 85% are seen once. 0.21% of the sample belongs to the ten largest clones. The sequencing sample was made of CD8+ T cells from PBMCs. The receptors derive from a human donor with multiple sclerosis.

CDR3 amino acids: CASSPLVHANSYEQYF. The DNA for the CDR3 is TGTGCCAGCAGTCCCCTCGTACACGCAAATTCCTACGAGCAGTACTTC. The chain carries TRBV13 and TRBJ2-7, with D unresolved. The CDR3 totals 16 residues. V lost 6 bases, J lost 1 base, and 19 bases lay in between. Germline CDR1 and CDR2: PRHDT and FYEKMQ (reference sequence).

The chain employs TRBV20-1 and TRBJ2-3, with TRBD2 identical over 10 bases. J was trimmed by 4 bases and V by 6 bases; bases with no gene match: 7. CDR1 is DFQATT and CDR2 is SNEGSKA in the germline V gene (reference sequence). The CDR3 totals 14 residues. CDR3 DNA: TGCAGTGCCCGGGCGCTAGCGGGAGCAGATACGCAGTATTTT. Protein product: CSARALAGADTQYF.

The genes are TRBV20-1 and TRBJ2-7, with D perhaps matching TRBD2 (6 bases). The length of the CDR3 is 15 residues. CDR1 DFQATT and CDR2 SNEGSKA come from the germline V gene (reference sequence). The V end lost 0 bases, the J end lost 0 bases, and 12 bases lay between the germline ends. The CDR3: CSARDPSESSYEQYF. DNA for the CDR3: TGCAGTGCTAGAGATCCTAGCGAGAGCTCCTACGAGCAGTACTTC.

The gene calls are TRBV11-3 and TRBJ2-2; tentative D call: TRBD1 (6 bases). The V end was cut by 4 bases, the J end by 8 bases, with 14 bases between. Germline V lookup: CDR1 SGHNT, CDR2 YENEEA. The CDR3 is 14 residues long. CDR3 residues: CASSWTAGRGELFF. DNA of the CDR3: TGTGCCAGCAGCTGGACAGCAGGAAGGGGGGAGCTGTTTTTT.

The rearrangement uses TRBV19 and TRBJ2-1, with TRBD2 identical over 13 bases. The CDR3 is 16 residues long. CDR1 is LNHDA, CDR2 SQIVND, per germline (reference sequence). V lost 5 bases and J lost 8; bases outside the gene matches: 9. The CDR3 DNA sequence: TGTGCCAGTAGTCTTCTTGCCGGGACTAGCGGGGATGAGCAGTTCTTC. This codes for CASSLLAGTSGDEQFF. Together with reference TRBV19 and TRBJ2-1, the CDR3 gives the full variable domain: DGGITQSPKYLFRKEGQNVTLSCEQNLNHDAMYWYRQDPGQGLRLIYYSQIVNDFQKGDIAEGYSVSREKKESFPLTVTSAQKNPTAFYLCASSLLAGTSGDEQFFGPGTRLTVL.

V is TRBV30 and J is TRBJ2-1; a weak D match, TRBD2 (6 bases). There are 14 residues in the CDR3. Germline V CDR1 and CDR2: GTSNPN, SVGIG (reference sequence). V dropped 0 bases and J dropped 3 bases, with 9 bases sitting between them. Here the CDR3 DNA reads TGTGCCTGGAGTGTAGGGACTGGCTACAATGAGCAGTTCTTC. Translated, it gives CAWSVGTGYNEQFF.

This chain links TRBV27 with TRBJ2-2; D call uncertain. The V gene lost 3 bases and the J gene lost 3 bases, with 2 bases spanning the gap. Germline assignment: CDR1 MNHEY and CDR2 SMNVEV (reference sequence). CDR3 length: 12 residues. CDR3 in DNA: TGTGCCAGCAGTTTTCACACCGGGGAGCTGTTTTTT. It codes for CASSFHTGELFF.

The V call is TRBV20-1, the J call TRBJ1-2; D not certain. The germline V gene has CDR1 DFQATT and CDR2 SNEGSKA (reference sequence). The CDR3 spans 14 residues. V lost 0 bases to trimming and J lost 5 bases, with 13 bases between them. The CDR3 region is CSARETGVEYGYTF. CDR3 sequence (DNA): TGCAGTGCTAGAGAAACCGGGGTCGAATATGGCTACACCTTC.

The V call is TRBV24-1, the J call TRBJ2-1, with 7 bases that match TRBD1. The CDR3 sequence is 17 residues long. Trimming removed 3 bases from V and 0 bases from J; junction bases left unmatched: 7. Per the germline V gene, CDR1 is KGHDR and CDR2 is SFDVKD. CDR3 nucleotides: TGTGCCACCAGTGATACGGTCGGGACAGACTCCTACAATGAGCAGTTCTTC. Translating it yields CATSDTVGTDSYNEQFF.

This chain connects TRBV11-2 to TRBJ2-7; no firm D call. The germline CDR1 and CDR2 sequences are SGHAT and FQNNGV. The CDR3 extends over 13 amino acids. V dropped 1 base and J dropped 5 bases, with 9 bases sitting between them. CDR3 residues: CASSLGVINEQYF. The CDR3 bases are TGTGCCAGCAGCTTAGGAGTAATCAACGAGCAGTACTTC.

This chain connects TRBV9 to TRBJ2-3; D unresolved. The CDR3 totals 16 residues. Trimming shortened V by 3 bases and J by 0 bases, and 14 bases separated the two germline ends. Looked up from germline, CDR1 is SGDLS and CDR2 is YYNGEE. The CDR3 sequence: CASSELSAASTDTQYF. CDR3 coding DNA: TGTGCCAGCAGCGAACTTTCGGCCGCTAGCACAGATACGCAGTATTTT.

The V gene is TRBV9, the J gene TRBJ2-3, with D possibly matching TRBD2 (6 bases). The V and J ends lost 0 bases and 2 bases respectively, with 10 bases between them. The CDR3 is 15 residues long. Germline values: CDR1 SGDLS, CDR2 YYNGEE. The CDR3 DNA follows: TGTGCCAGCAGCGTAGGACTAGTAAACACAGATACGCAGTATTTT. This translates into CASSVGLVNTDTQYF.

This clonotype was seen more than once but under ten times. The chain has TRBV20-1 and TRBJ2-7; D gene unclear. The V end was cut by 1 base, the J end by 1 base, with 8 bases between. The CDR3 length is 13 residues. Germline V gene sequence: CDR1 DFQATT, CDR2 SNEGSKA (reference sequence). CDR3 sequence: CSARGSQSYEQYF. The DNA of the CDR3 is TGCAGTGCTAGAGGTTCACAGTCCTACGAGCAGTACTTC.

The V gene is TRBV29-1, the J gene TRBJ2-7; the match to TRBD1 covers 7 bases. This CDR3 spans 15 amino acids. V lost 6 bases to trimming and J lost 0 bases; unmatched junction nucleotides: 11. Germline V lookup: CDR1 SQVTM, CDR2 ANQGSEA. The CDR3 sequence is CSVPSDRESSYEQYF. CDR3 coding DNA: TGCAGCGTCCCATCCGACAGGGAGAGCTCCTACGAGCAGTACTTC.

This sequence joins TRBV29-1 and TRBJ2-1; a weak D match, TRBD2 (5 bases). The germline gives CDR1 SQVTM, CDR2 ANQGSEA. The V gene lost 4 bases and the J gene lost 5 bases, with 18 bases spanning the gap. The CDR3 is 15 residues long. CDR3 in amino acids: CSVASGREFDNEQFF. In DNA, the CDR3 is TGCAGCGTTGCCAGCGGTAGGGAATTTGACAATGAGCAGTTCTTC.

Written as DNA, the CDR3 is TGTGCCAGCAGTTACGGACTCCCTTCGAACACCGGGGAGCTGTTTTTT. Residues: CASSYGLPSNTGELFF. The chain combines TRBV6-5 with TRBJ2-2; a weak D match, TRBD2 (5 bases). V lost 2 bases to trimming and J lost 0 bases, with 10 bases between them. The length of the CDR3 is 16 residues. Germline CDR1 and CDR2: MNHEY and SVGAGI.

V usage is TRBV4-3 and J usage is TRBJ2-1; 8 bases are a match to TRBD1. Germline V gene sequence: CDR1 LGHNA, CDR2 YSLEER. CDR3 length equals 15 residues. The J segment lost 6 bases and the V segment lost 0 bases, leaving 4 bases of the junction unmatched. The CDR3 nucleotides read TGCGCCAGCAGCCAAGATGGGACAGGAAGCAATGAGCAGTTCTTC. As protein: CASSQDGTGSNEQFF.

This rearrangement joins TRBV4-3 to TRBJ1-1; D is uncertain. The germline V gene encodes CDR1 LGHNA and CDR2 YSLEER. CDR3 length: 15 amino acids. V shed 0 bases and J shed 6 bases, with 14 bases lying between them. The CDR3 DNA follows: TGCGCCAGCAGCCAAGATCGGTCCGGAGTAGCTGAAGCTTTCTTT. Its translation is CASSQDRSGVAEAFF.

The rearrangement joins TRBV9 to TRBJ1-1; maybe TRBD1 (5 bases). Deletions cut 3 bases from V and 11 bases from J, with 14 bases between. Germline lookup yields CDR1 SGDLS and CDR2 YYNGEE. The CDR3 length is 12 residues. The CDR3 DNA reads as TGTGCCAGCAGCGCGGTAGGGGCTAGTGCTTTCTTT. This translates into CASSAVGASAFF.

This chain joins TRBV25-1 and TRBJ2-3; TRBD1 agrees at 8 bases. CDR3 size: 15 residues. Per the germline V gene, CDR1 is MGHDK and CDR2 is SYGVNS. The J segment lost 3 bases and the V segment lost 3 bases, leaving 5 bases of the junction unmatched. The CDR3: CASSERTGRTDTQYF. For the CDR3, the DNA is TGTGCCAGCAGTGAGAGGACAGGGAGGACAGATACGCAGTATTTT.

The chain has TRBV30 and TRBJ2-5; D perhaps matches TRBD2 (5 bases). CDR3 length: 15 amino acids. CDR1 is GTSNPN, CDR2 SVGIG, per germline (reference sequence). V gave up 0 bases and J gave up 4 bases, with 15 bases separating them. This chain's CDR3 is CAWSVSGKTIETQYF. As DNA, the CDR3 is TGTGCCTGGAGTGTATCCGGGAAAACCATAGAGACCCAGTACTTC.

The chain employs TRBV28 and TRBJ2-7; 9 positions agree with TRBD2. After removal of 3 bases from V and 2 bases from J, the junction contained 2 bases not matched to a gene. This CDR3 spans 14 amino acids. Germline V gene lookup returns CDR1 MDHEN and CDR2 SYDVKM. This CDR3 is CASSFQREAYEQYF. The CDR3 DNA sequence: TGTGCCAGCAGTTTCCAGCGGGAGGCCTACGAGCAGTACTTC. Full variable domain (missing parts from reference TRBV28 and TRBJ2-7): DVKVTQSSRYLVKRTGEKVFLECVQDMDHENMFWYRQDPGLGLRLIYFSYDVKMKEKGDIPEGYSVSREKKERFSLILESASTNQTSMYLCASSFQREAYEQYFGPGTRLTVT.

The chain uses TRBV2 and TRBJ2-5; D is possibly TRBD1 (6 bases). This CDR3 spans 15 amino acids. V was shortened by 9 bases and J by 1 base, with 18 bases between the two germline ends. Germline V CDR1 and CDR2: SNHLY, FYNNEI. This chain's CDR3 is CARGRPGDTQETQYF. CDR3 bases: TGTGCCAGAGGTAGACCCGGGGACACCCAAGAGACCCAGTACTTC. The variable domain in full, with the rest retrieved from reference TRBV2 and TRBJ2-5, is EPEVTQTPSHQVTQMGQEVILRCVPISNHLYFYWYRQILGQKVEFLVSFYNNEISEKSEIFDDQFSVERPDGSNFTLKIRSTKLEDSAMYFCARGRPGDTQETQYFGPGTRLLVL.

V gene TRBV4-3 combines with J gene TRBJ2-7, with 9 positions matching TRBD1. CDR3 length: 16 amino acids. The V gene end was trimmed by 2 bases and the J gene end by 3 bases; junction bases not matched to a gene: 8. In germline, CDR1 is LGHNA, CDR2 YSLEER. In nucleotides, the CDR3 is TGCGCCAGCAGCCAATCGTCTGGACAGGGGAGCTACGAGCAGTACTTC. It translates to CASSQSSGQGSYEQYF.

The V call is TRBV28, the J call TRBJ1-3; D is ambiguous. Trimming removed 3 bases from V and 2 bases from J, with 8 bases in between. The CDR3 extends over 14 amino acids. CDR1 is MDHEN, CDR2 SYDVKM, per germline. The CDR3: CASSLESTGNTIYF. CDR3 sequence (DNA): TGTGCCAGCAGTTTGGAGTCAACTGGAAACACCATATATTTT.

As concerns this clonotype: The germline gene is not matched at one end of the junction; a read error may be the cause. The CDR3 DNA sequence: TGTGCCAGCAGCTCGACCGGACAGGGGCAAGACGAGCGGTACTTC. It codes for CASSSTGQGQDERYF. The chain combines TRBV7-2 with TRBJ2-7; TRBD1 aligns across 9 bases. Germline V gene data show CDR1 as SGHTA and CDR2 as FQGNSA. The CDR3 spans 15 residues.

The chain employs TRBV19 and TRBJ2-7; D gene ambiguous. V was trimmed by 2 bases and J by 4 bases, leaving 15 bases between them. Germline lookup yields CDR1 LNHDA and CDR2 SQIVND (reference sequence). This CDR3 has 15 amino acids. The CDR3 loop reads CASSIRLSAWYEQYF. CDR3 coding DNA: TGTGCCAGTAGTATAAGACTCAGTGCTTGGTACGAGCAGTACTTC.

This clonotype came up once. V and J are TRBV29-1 and TRBJ2-2; TRBD2 aligns across 9 bases. In germline, CDR1 is SQVTM, CDR2 ANQGSEA. CDR3 length: 15 residues. V lost 0 bases and J lost 5; bases outside the gene matches: 4. The CDR3, as DNA: TGCAGCGTTGAAGATAGCGGGAGCGGAACCGGGGAGCTGTTTTTT. Protein sequence: CSVEDSGSGTGELFF.

The chain combines TRBV10-2 with TRBJ2-7, with TRBD2 as a possible D gene (5 bases). Germline V gene sequence: CDR1 WSHSY, CDR2 SAAADI. The CDR3 is 13 residues long. With 7 bases removed from V and 3 bases from J, the gap between germline ends came to 13 bases. The CDR3 region is CASTSGILYEQYF. The CDR3 DNA reads as TGCGCCAGCACGTCCGGGATCCTCTACGAGCAGTACTTC.

The chain carries TRBV7-9 and TRBJ2-7, with TRBD2 as a possible D gene (6 bases). V was shortened by 6 bases and J by 6 bases, with 15 bases between the two germline ends. There are 13 residues in the CDR3. Per germline, CDR1 SEHNR and CDR2 FQNEAQ (reference sequence). This CDR3 is CASSKTTRLEQYF. The CDR3 bases are TGTGCCAGCAGTAAAACGACTAGACTCGAGCAGTACTTC.

J is TRBJ2-7 and V is TRBV4-3; 8 bases fit TRBD2. The CDR3 consists of 17 residues. Trimming removed 0 bases from V and 2 bases from J; junction bases left unmatched: 9. Germline V CDR1 and CDR2: LGHNA, YSLEER. CDR3 DNA: TGCGCCAGCAGCCAAGAAGAAGGGAGCGGGGGTACCTACGAGCAGTACTTC. Its translation: CASSQEEGSGGTYEQYF.

The V gene is TRBV11-1, the J gene TRBJ2-7; 7 nucleotides line up with TRBD1. V lost 1 base, J lost 4 bases, and 7 bases stayed unmatched. CDR1 and CDR2 (germline): SGHAT, FQDESV (reference sequence). CDR3 size: 15 residues. The CDR3 here is CASSLDRGIEYEQYF. CDR3 DNA: TGTGCCAGCAGCTTAGACAGGGGCATTGAGTACGAGCAGTACTTC.